This TCR beta chain was observed in a study of Ad26.COV2.S vaccination and SARS-CoV-2 variants (dated by TCRdb to the early 2020s). Concerning the study at large: Donors in the vaccine arm were drawn from COV1001, a multicentre, randomized, double-blind, placebo-controlled phase I-IIa trial testing Ad26.COV2.S in healthy adults. Ad26.COV2.S was administered intramuscularly at a dose of 5x10^10 or 1x10^11 viral particles, either as one shot or as two shots given 56 days apart. Participants in the trial were split at random into five groups of five each, receiving low-dose or high-dose Ad26.COV2.S once or twice, or else placebo on both occasions. Sequencing of the TCRbeta repertoire served to evaluate the specificity and breadth of SARS-CoV-2-reactive T cell receptors following Ad26.COV2.S vaccination. Investigators remained blinded to trial group allocation during experiments and outcome assessment. A total of approximately 30 samples were included in the TCR-sequenced set, comprising around 19 Ad26.COV2.S vaccine recipients, 5 placebo recipients and 8 SARS-CoV-2 convalescent individuals.

In the paper's terms, the treatment or condition label means: around 19 received Ad26.COV2.S at low or high dose, single or two shots; about 5 received placebo; per-sample allocation not given. For vaccine and placebo recipients, repertoires were sequenced using samples collected on day 63 after the first injection. Cohort 1b enrolled some 25 adults aged 18-55 years at a single site in Boston, USA, between 29 July and 7 August 2020. Ad26.COV2.S consisted of a replication-incompetent adenovirus type 26 vector by which a prefusion-stabilized SARS-CoV-2 spike protein from the original Wuhan strain was expressed. Per the germline V gene, MDHEN is the CDR1 and SYDVKM is the CDR2. Spanning cysteine to phenylalanine, the CDR3 consists of 16 amino acids. CDR3 DNA only is kept here, 48 bases in frame from base 1. Relative to germline, V is 5 bases shorter and J is 2 bases shorter, with 19 bases between their ends.

The full study reports these points: Comparing responses between vaccine doses or regimens was not something the study was powered to do. Vaccine and placebo recipients had similar non-spike TCR breadth, a finding consistent with the vaccine containing only spike. Substantial breadth of spike-specific CD8+ and CD4+ T cell responses was reported after vaccination. Spike-specific TCR breadth was higher in Ad26.COV2.S recipients than in placebo recipients (P = 0.0014). The authors noted that total T cell responses may have been underestimated by the TCR breadth and depth analyses.

The immunoSEQ Assay was used to sequence TCRbeta CDR3 regions. After extraction, genomic DNA underwent amplification by bias-controlled multiplex PCR, followed by high-throughput sequencing. The authors' pipeline ran thus. To quantify the absolute abundance of every unique TCRbeta CDR3 region, sequences were collapsed and filtered. T cell fraction was estimated by normalizing TCRbeta template counts to usable DNA, with usable DNA measured through amplification of reference genes found in all nucleated cells. Repertoire TCRs were annotated as SARS-CoV-2-specific by exact matching of V gene, CDR3 amino acid sequence and J gene to a known reactive TCR set. MIRA supplied the reference SARS-CoV-2 TCR set, which was filtered for enrichment in COVID-19-positive ImmuneCODE repertoires so that public or cross-reactive TCRs were removed. Based on the MIRA antigens, annotated TCRs were further analysed at the level of specific ORF or position within ORF. Depth was the summed frequency of annotated unique rearrangements, while breadth was defined as annotated unique rearrangements over total unique productive rearrangements. TCR breadth was compared between groups using two-sided Wilcoxon rank-sum tests. TCRdb re-hosts the immuneACCESS table, in-frame sequences only. Its copies lack some clones; in the studies checked, an unresolved V gene accounts for under half of them, and the cause for the rest is not known. The V and J calls and the clone size are those of that table, but D and trimming were determined from the DNA. Counted in this sample were fewer than 500,000 clones; 75% to 90% of them appeared once. The ten largest clones take up around 2.5% of the sample.

Comment on this clone: Which antigen it targets is not known. Base qualities are not provided; no much larger clone lies one nucleotide away.

The input for sequencing was peripheral blood, taken in a trial of Ad26.COV2.S vaccine versus placebo. The sequence was collected from a person between 18 and 59 years old who received the Ad26.COV2.S COVID-19 vaccine or a placebo. The V and J genes are TRBV28 and TRBJ2-7; 7 matching bases give a weak D call of TRBD1. The nucleotide sequence reads as follows: TGTGCCAGCAGTCCTCTCAGGGGGGTTGGGACCTACGAGCAGTACTTC. This is translated as CASSPLRGVGTYEQYF.